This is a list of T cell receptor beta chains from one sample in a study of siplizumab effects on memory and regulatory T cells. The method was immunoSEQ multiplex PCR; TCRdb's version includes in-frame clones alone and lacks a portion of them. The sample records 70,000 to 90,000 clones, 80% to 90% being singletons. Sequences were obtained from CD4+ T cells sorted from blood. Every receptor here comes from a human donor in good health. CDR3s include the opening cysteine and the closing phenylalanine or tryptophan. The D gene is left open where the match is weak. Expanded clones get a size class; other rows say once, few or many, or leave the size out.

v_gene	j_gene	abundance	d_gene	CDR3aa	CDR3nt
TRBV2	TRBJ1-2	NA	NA	CASIHQTIRGYTF	TGTGCCAGCATACATCAGACAATCCGAGGCTACACCTTC
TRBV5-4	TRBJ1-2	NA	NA	CASSLAGQAFNYGYTF	TGTGCCAGCAGCTTGGCCGGGCAGGCCTTTAACTATGGCTACACCTTC
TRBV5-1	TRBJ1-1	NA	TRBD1	CASSSIGQGAEAFF	TGCGCCAGCAGCTCGATCGGACAGGGGGCTGAAGCTTTCTTT
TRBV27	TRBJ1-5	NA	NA	CASSQDRGGGSNQPQHF	TGTGCCAGCAGTCAGGACCGGGGAGGAGGTAGCAATCAGCCCCAGCATTTT
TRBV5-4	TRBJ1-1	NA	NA	CASSVQGKAEAFF	TGTGCCAGCAGCGTACAGGGAAAGGCTGAAGCTTTCTTT
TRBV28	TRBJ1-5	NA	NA	CASSLWEDSNQPQHF	TGTGCCAGCAGTTTGTGGGAGGATAGCAATCAGCCCCAGCATTTT
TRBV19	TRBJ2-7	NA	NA	CASSIQGGGAEQYF	TGTGCCAGTAGTATTCAGGGAGGAGGGGCCGAGCAGTACTTC
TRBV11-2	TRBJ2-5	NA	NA	CASSLRGGGQETQYF	TGTGCCAGCAGCTTACGAGGGGGAGGCCAAGAGACCCAGTACTTC
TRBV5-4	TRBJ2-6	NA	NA	CASSLVGSSGANVLTF	TGTGCCAGCAGCTTGGTGGGCAGCTCTGGGGCCAACGTCCTGACTTTC
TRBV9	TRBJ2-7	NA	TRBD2	CASSAGLAGPYEQYF	TGTGCCAGCAGCGCCGGACTAGCGGGACCCTACGAGCAGTACTTC
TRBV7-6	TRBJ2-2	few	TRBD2	CASRPSGRYTGELFF	TGTGCCAGCAGACCGAGCGGGAGATACACCGGGGAGCTGTTTTTT
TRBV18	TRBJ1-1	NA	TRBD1	CASSPPKGGASNTEAFF	TGTGCCAGCTCACCACCGAAAGGGGGCGCATCGAACACTGAAGCTTTCTTT
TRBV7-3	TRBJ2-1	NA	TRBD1	CASSSIPGQGQDEQFF	TGTGCCAGCAGCTCCATCCCGGGACAGGGCCAGGATGAGCAGTTCTTC
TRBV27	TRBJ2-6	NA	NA	CASSFQYSGANVLTF	TGTGCCAGCAGTTTTCAGTACTCTGGGGCCAACGTCCTGACTTTC
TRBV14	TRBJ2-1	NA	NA	CASSQAGVPYNEQFF	TGTGCCAGCAGCCAAGCGGGAGTCCCCTACAATGAGCAGTTCTTC
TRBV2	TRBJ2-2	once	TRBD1	CASIRDRGTGELFF	TGTGCCAGCATCAGGGACAGGGGAACCGGGGAGCTGTTTTTT
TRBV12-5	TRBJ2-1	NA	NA	CASGLGRMAGPLLHNEQFF	TGTGCTAGTGGTTTGGGTAGGATGGCGGGCCCCCTCCTACACAATGAGCAGTTCTTC
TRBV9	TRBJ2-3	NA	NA	CASSPRSRGTHTDTQYF	TGTGCCAGCAGCCCTCGATCCAGGGGGACTCACACAGATACGCAGTATTTT
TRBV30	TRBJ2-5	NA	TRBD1	CALAGGRETQYF	TGTGCCCTGGCAGGGGGCCGGGAGACCCAGTACTTC
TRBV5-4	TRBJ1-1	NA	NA	CASNSGPEAFF	TGTGCCAGCAACTCGGGGCCTGAAGCTTTCTTT
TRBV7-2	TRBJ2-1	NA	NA	CASSLGTRYNEQFF	TGTGCCAGCAGCTTAGGGACAAGGTACAATGAGCAGTTCTTC
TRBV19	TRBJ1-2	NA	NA	CASKRVAFLYGYTF	TGTGCCAGTAAAAGGGTCGCCTTCCTCTATGGCTACACCTTC